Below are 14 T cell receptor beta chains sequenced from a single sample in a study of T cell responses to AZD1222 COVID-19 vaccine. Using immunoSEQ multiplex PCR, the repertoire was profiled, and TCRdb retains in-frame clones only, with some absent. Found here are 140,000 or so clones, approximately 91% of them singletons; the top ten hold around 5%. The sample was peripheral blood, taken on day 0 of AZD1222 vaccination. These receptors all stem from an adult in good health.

The chain's CDR3 is CASSFGPEAFF. CDR3 sequence (DNA): TGTGCCAGCAGCTTTGGCCCTGAAGCTTTCTTT. The chain carries TRBV5-6 and TRBJ1-1, with unresolved D. The CDR3 is 11 amino acids. Germline V gene sequence: CDR1 SGHDT, CDR2 YYEEEE. Trimming stripped 2 bases from V and 6 bases from J, with 5 bases between.

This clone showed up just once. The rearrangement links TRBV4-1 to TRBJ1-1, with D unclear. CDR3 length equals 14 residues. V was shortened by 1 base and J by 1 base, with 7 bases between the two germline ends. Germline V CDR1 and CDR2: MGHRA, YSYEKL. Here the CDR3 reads CASSQGIQNTEAFF. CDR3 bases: TGCGCCAGCAGCCAAGGGATCCAGAACACTGAAGCTTTCTTT.

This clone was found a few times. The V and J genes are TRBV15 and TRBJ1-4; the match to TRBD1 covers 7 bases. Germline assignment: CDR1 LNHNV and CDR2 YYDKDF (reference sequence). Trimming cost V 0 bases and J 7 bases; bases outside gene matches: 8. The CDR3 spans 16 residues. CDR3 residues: CATSRDTLDRAEKLFF. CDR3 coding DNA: TGTGCCACCAGCAGAGATACGCTTGACAGGGCTGAAAAACTGTTTTTT.

CDR3 loop: CATRRDGDYGYTF. CDR3 sequence (DNA): TGTGCCACCAGACGGGACGGAGACTATGGCTACACCTTC. The rearrangement uses TRBV27 and TRBJ1-2; D is perhaps TRBD1 (5 bases). With 10 bases removed from V and 3 bases from J, the gap between germline ends came to 15 bases. The CDR3 sequence is 13 residues long. Germline lookup yields CDR1 MNHEY and CDR2 SMNVEV (reference sequence).

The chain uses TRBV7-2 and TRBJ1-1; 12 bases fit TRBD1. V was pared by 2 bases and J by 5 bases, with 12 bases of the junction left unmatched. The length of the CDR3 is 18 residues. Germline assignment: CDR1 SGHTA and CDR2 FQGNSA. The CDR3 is CASSLRGTGGSRKTEAFF. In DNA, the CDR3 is TGTGCCAGCAGCTTAAGAGGGACAGGGGGCTCCCGAAAAACTGAAGCTTTCTTT.

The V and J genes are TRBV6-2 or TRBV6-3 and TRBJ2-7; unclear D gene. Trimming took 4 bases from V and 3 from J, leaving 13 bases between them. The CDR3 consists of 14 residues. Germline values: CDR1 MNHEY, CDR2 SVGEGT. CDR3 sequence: CASSSVGIGYEQYF. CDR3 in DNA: TGTGCCAGCAGTTCCGTAGGCATTGGCTACGAGCAGTACTTC.

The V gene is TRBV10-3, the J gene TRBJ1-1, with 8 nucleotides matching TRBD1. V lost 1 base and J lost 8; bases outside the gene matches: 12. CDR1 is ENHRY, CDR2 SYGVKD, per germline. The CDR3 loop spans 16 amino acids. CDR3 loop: CAISELDRDSPREAFF. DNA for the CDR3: TGTGCCATCAGTGAGTTGGACAGGGATAGCCCCAGGGAAGCTTTCTTT.

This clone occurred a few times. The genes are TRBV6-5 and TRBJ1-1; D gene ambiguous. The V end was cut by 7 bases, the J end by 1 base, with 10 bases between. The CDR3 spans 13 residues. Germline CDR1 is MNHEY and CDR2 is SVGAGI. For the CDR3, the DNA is TGTGCCAGCATGAAGTTGGGGAACACTGAAGCTTTCTTT. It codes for CASMKLGNTEAFF.

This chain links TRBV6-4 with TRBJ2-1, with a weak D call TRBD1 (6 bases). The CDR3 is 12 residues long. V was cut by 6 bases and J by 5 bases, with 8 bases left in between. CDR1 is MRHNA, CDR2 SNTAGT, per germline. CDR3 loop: CASRDRNNEQFF. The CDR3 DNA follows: TGTGCCAGCAGAGACAGGAACAATGAGCAGTTCTTC.

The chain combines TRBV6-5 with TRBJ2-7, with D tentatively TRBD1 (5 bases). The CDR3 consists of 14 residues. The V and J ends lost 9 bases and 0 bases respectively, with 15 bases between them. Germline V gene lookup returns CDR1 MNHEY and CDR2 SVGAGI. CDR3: CARSGHPYSYEQYF. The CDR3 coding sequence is TGTGCCAGGTCAGGACATCCATACTCCTACGAGCAGTACTTC.

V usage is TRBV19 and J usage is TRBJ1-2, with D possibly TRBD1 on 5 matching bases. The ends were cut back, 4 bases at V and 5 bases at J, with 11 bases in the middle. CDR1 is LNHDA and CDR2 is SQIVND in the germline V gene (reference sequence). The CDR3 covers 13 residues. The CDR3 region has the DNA TGTGCCAGTAGTACCCCAGGGTATTATGGCTACACCTTC. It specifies CASSTPGYYGYTF.

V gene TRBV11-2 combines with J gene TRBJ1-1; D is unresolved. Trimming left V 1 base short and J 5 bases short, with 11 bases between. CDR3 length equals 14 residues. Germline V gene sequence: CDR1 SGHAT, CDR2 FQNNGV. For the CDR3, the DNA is TGTGCCAGCAGCTTAGCCCTGGGAAGGACTGAAGCTTTCTTT. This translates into CASSLALGRTEAFF.

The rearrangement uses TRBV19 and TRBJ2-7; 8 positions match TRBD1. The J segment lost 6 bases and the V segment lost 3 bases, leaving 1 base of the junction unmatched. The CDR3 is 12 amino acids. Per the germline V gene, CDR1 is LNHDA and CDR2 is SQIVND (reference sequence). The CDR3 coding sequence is TGTGCCAGTAGTATGACAGGGGCCGAGCAGTACTTC. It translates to CASSMTGAEQYF. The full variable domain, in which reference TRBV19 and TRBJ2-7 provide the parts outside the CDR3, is DGGITQSPKYLFRKEGQNVTLSCEQNLNHDAMYWYRQDPGQGLRLIYYSQIVNDFQKGDIAEGYSVSREKKESFPLTVTSAQKNPTAFYLCASSMTGAEQYFGPGTRLTVT.

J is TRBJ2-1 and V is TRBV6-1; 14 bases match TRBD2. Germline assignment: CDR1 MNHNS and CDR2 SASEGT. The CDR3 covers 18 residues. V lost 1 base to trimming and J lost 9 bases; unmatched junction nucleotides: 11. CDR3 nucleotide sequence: TGTGCCAGCAGTGAAGGGGTGGGACTAGCGGGAGAGAATTGTGAGCAGTTCTTC. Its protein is CASSEGVGLAGENCEQFF.